This TCR beta chain was observed in a study of T cell responses to AZD1222 COVID-19 vaccine. Study-level results: None of the repertoires were sampled until the peak T cell response had passed. It should be noted that donors were predominantly white British and more often female, and clonal diversity was possibly underestimated. Just a handful of people given AZD1222 tested seropositive at baseline.

Libraries were prepared by immunoSEQ multiplex PCR; TCRdb keeps only in-frame clonotypes and omits some of them. The table lists 100,000 to 150,000 clones, around 92% of them singletons. Of note for this clone: What it binds is not known.

Trimming stripped 4 bases from V and 0 bases from J, with 10 bases between. The CDR3 is 15 amino acids. From germline, CDR1 is SGHNT and CDR2 YENEEA. The specimen was peripheral blood, collected on day 0 of AZD1222 vaccination. This sequence joins TRBV11-3 and TRBJ2-1, with D maybe TRBD2 (6 bases). This clonotype originated in an adult in good health. CDR3 residues: CASSSGTLSYNEQFF. In nucleotides, the CDR3 is TGTGCCAGCAGCTCCGGGACTCTCTCCTACAATGAGCAGTTCTTC.